This T cell receptor beta chain appears in the sequencing data of a study of radiation and T cells in renal cell carcinoma. Findings and limits, study-wide: Dominant CDR3 motifs occupied more repertoire in irradiated than control tumors. Compared with controls, irradiated tumors showed greater TCR clonality.

As for treatment: treatment-naive control, cytoreductive nephrectomy. Controls were unirradiated tumors from treatment-naive cytoreductive nephrectomy patients. Clones were read by immunoSEQ multiplex PCR, and TCRdb kept only the in-frame ones, dropping some. In the table there are 15,000 to 17,000 clones, approximately 53% of which are singletons. This clone was seen a handful of times. Antigen: not known. This CDR3 comprises 17 residues. With 1 base removed from V and 4 bases from J, the gap between germline ends came to 19 bases. Per the germline V gene, CDR1 is LNHDA and CDR2 is SQIVND (reference sequence).

Sequenced material: tumor tissue, taken from a patient whose treatment was nephrectomy without radiotherapy. The TCR comes from a man aged 45-65 years with renal cell carcinoma. The chain carries TRBV19 and TRBJ2-5; weak D call: TRBD2 (6 bases). The CDR3 is CASSIGSLALLSETQYF. The CDR3 DNA reads as TGTGCCAGTAGTATAGGGTCACTAGCCCTGCTTTCAGAGACCCAGTACTTC.